These T cell receptor beta chains were read from a single sample in a study of cytomegalovirus exposure and HLA in healthy donors. Assay used: immunoSEQ multiplex PCR; TCRdb lists only in-frame clones, some missing. The sample lists 150,000 to 200,000 clones; over 70% were seen once. The sequenced sample was PBMCs. These receptor sequences come from a woman aged 18-30 years in good health and CMV-seropositive. The CDR3 runs from the conserved cysteine through the conserved F or W. D genes are given only for firm matches. Clone size, where shown, is once, few, many, or a class for clones that have expanded.

j_call,d_call,clone_size,v_call,cdr3_aa,cdr3_nt
TRBJ1-5,-,-,TRBV6-1,CASSEQGPLGQPQHF,TGTGCCAGCAGTGAACAGGGGCCACTTGGTCAGCCCCAGCATTTT
TRBJ2-7,-,-,TRBV18,CASSNGQGEQYF,TGTGCCAGCTCAAACGGGCAGGGCGAGCAGTACTTC
TRBJ1-5,-,few,TRBV6-1,CASSEFGASSNQPQHF,TGTGCCAGCAGTGAATTTGGAGCCTCTAGCAATCAGCCCCAGCATTTT
TRBJ2-1,TRBD1,-,TRBV7-9,CASSPDRVYNEQFF,TGTGCCAGCAGCCCAGACAGGGTCTACAATGAGCAGTTCTTC
TRBJ1-1,TRBD1,-,TRBV6-1,CANDRALNTEAFF,TGTGCCAACGACAGGGCTCTGAACACTGAAGCTTTCTTT
TRBJ1-1,-,-,TRBV28,CASSEFVNTEAFF,TGTGCCAGCAGCGAGTTCGTGAACACTGAAGCTTTCTTT
TRBJ2-2,-,-,TRBV7-8,CASSPPRGGAPPGAGELFF,TGTGCCAGCAGCCCGCCAAGGGGGGGGGCCCCCCCCGGGGCCGGGGAGCTGTTTTTT
TRBJ2-1,-,-,TRBV9,CASSVELRGEQFF,TGTGCCAGCAGCGTAGAGCTCCGGGGTGAGCAGTTCTTC
TRBJ2-2,TRBD2,-,TRBV28,CASSLELAGGHTGELFF,TGTGCCAGCAGTTTAGAACTAGCGGGGGGTCACACCGGGGAGCTGTTTTTT
TRBJ2-1,-,-,TRBV5-4,CASSWGVGPKWAQFF,TGTGCCAGCAGCTGGGGGGTCGGGCCGAAGTGGGCGCAGTTCTTC